The 2 T cell receptor beta chains reported below all come from one sample, sequenced in a study of vaccination effects on CD4 cells after COVID-19. These receptors' antigens are unknown. Antigen-specific CD4+ T cells expanded by the ViraFEST assay with viral peptide pools were then sequenced. Cells that had been cultured for 9 to 10 days were the source of isolated CD4+ T cells. TCRdb keeps only in-frame clones here, not all; method: immunoSEQ multiplex PCR. The sample contains 14,000 or so clones, approximately 82% of which appear only once. Sequenced here: CD4+ T cells from PBMCs cultured with HCoV-229E spike peptides, sampled before COVID-19 vaccination. These receptors were collected from a human donor who received a COVID-19 vaccine.

V gene TRBV29-1 combines with J gene TRBJ1-4, with 7 bases fitting TRBD1. Germline assignment: CDR1 SQVTM and CDR2 ANQGSEA. Trimming at V came to 8 bases and at J to 5 bases, leaving 2 bases not matched to a gene. The CDR3 loop spans 11 amino acids. The CDR3 DNA follows: TGCAGCACAGGGGACAATGAAAAACTGTTTTTT. This codes for CSTGDNEKLFF.

The chain couples TRBV9 to TRBJ1-2; 7 nucleotides agree with TRBD1. V lost 3 bases to trimming and J lost 4 bases; unmatched junction nucleotides: 9. Germline-derived CDR1 and CDR2 are SGDLS and YYNGEE. This CDR3 region has 15 residues. The CDR3 reads CASSAGTVRSYGYTF. The CDR3 DNA reads as TGTGCCAGCAGCGCCGGGACAGTAAGGAGCTATGGCTACACCTTC.